The rows below give T cell receptor beta chains drawn from one sample of a study of cytomegalovirus exposure and HLA in healthy donors. The protocol was immunoSEQ multiplex PCR, while the TCRdb copy is restricted to in-frame clones and leaves out a portion. The repertoire holds some 130,000 clones, roughly 88% seen once, with under 3.5% in the top ten. The sequenced sample consisted of PBMCs. Every receptor here comes from a man aged 45 to 65 in good health and CMV-seronegative. Both conserved end residues are part of each CDR3. Each record gives: CDR3 DNA, CDR3 protein, clone size, J gene, D gene, V gene. A D gene is named only where the DNA matches it firmly. Clone size, where shown, is once, few, many, or a class for clones that have expanded.

CDR3 DNA: TGTGCCAGCAGCCCCAGGACTAGCGGGGAGTACACCGGGGAGCTGTTTTTT
CDR3 protein: CASSPRTSGEYTGELFF
clone size: .
J gene: TRBJ2-2
D gene: TRBD2
V gene: TRBV4-2

CDR3 DNA: TGTGCCAGCAGTGCCCCCGGGTTCCACGAGCAGTACTTC
CDR3 protein: CASSAPGFHEQYF
clone size: .
J gene: TRBJ2-7
D gene: .
V gene: TRBV6-5

CDR3 DNA: TGTGCCAGTCGTAAAGGGGGGGTCTACAATGAGCAGTTCTTC
CDR3 protein: CASRKGGVYNEQFF
clone size: .
J gene: TRBJ2-1
D gene: .
V gene: TRBV13

CDR3 DNA: TGTGCCAGCAGTGAAGAATACAGGGATCAGCCCCAGCATTTT
CDR3 protein: CASSEEYRDQPQHF
clone size: .
J gene: TRBJ1-5
D gene: .
V gene: TRBV6-1

CDR3 DNA: TGCGCCACTTCAGCGGCTGCAACTAATGAAAAACTGTTTTTT
CDR3 protein: CATSAAATNEKLFF
clone size: .
J gene: TRBJ1-4
D gene: .
V gene: TRBV4-1

CDR3 DNA: TGTGCCAGCAGCGTAGTAGGGGCAGGGGCGAGCACTGAAGCTTTCTTT
CDR3 protein: CASSVVGAGASTEAFF
clone size: once
J gene: TRBJ1-1
D gene: .
V gene: TRBV9

CDR3 DNA: TGTGCCAGCAGGAGGGACGCGGGGGGGCGGAAGACCCAGTACTTC
CDR3 protein: CASRRDAGGRKTQYF
clone size: .
J gene: TRBJ2-5
D gene: TRBD2
V gene: TRBV28

CDR3 DNA: TGTGCCAGTAAGGCGACAGGGGTGGTTTCACCCCTCCACTTT
CDR3 protein: CASKATGVVSPLHF
clone size: .
J gene: TRBJ1-6
D gene: TRBD1
V gene: TRBV19

CDR3 DNA: TGTGCCAGCAGGGACCGGGGACTCGGGGAGACCAAAAACATTCAGTACTTC
CDR3 protein: CASRDRGLGETKNIQYF
clone size: .
J gene: TRBJ2-4
D gene: .
V gene: TRBV2

CDR3 DNA: TGCGCCAGCAGCTTGGACAGGGCCAATGAGCAGTTCTTC
CDR3 protein: CASSLDRANEQFF
clone size: once
J gene: TRBJ2-1
D gene: .
V gene: TRBV5-1

CDR3 DNA: TGTGCCAGCAGCTTATCCGGGGGTTACGAGCAGTACTTC
CDR3 protein: CASSLSGGYEQYF
clone size: .
J gene: TRBJ2-7
D gene: .
V gene: TRBV7-9

CDR3 DNA: TGTGCCAGCAGTTACAAAACCCCCCACAATCGGCCCCAGCATTTT
CDR3 protein: CASSYKTPHNRPQHF
clone size: .
J gene: TRBJ1-5
D gene: .
V gene: TRBV6-5

CDR3 DNA: TGCGCCAGCAGCTTGACGGGGGGGCCGACAGATACGCAGTATTTT
CDR3 protein: CASSLTGGPTDTQYF
clone size: .
J gene: TRBJ2-3
D gene: TRBD2
V gene: TRBV5-1

CDR3 DNA: TGTGCCAGCAGTTTAGGCACCCGGGGGGTGACAGATACGCAGTATTTT
CDR3 protein: CASSLGTRGVTDTQYF
clone size: .
J gene: TRBJ2-3
D gene: TRBD2
V gene: TRBV27

CDR3 DNA: TGTGCCAGCAGTGAAGCGACAGTAAATTCACCCCTCCACTTT
CDR3 protein: CASSEATVNSPLHF
clone size: .
J gene: TRBJ1-6
D gene: .
V gene: TRBV2

CDR3 DNA: TGTGCCAGCAGCGCCCACAGGGGCACAAATGGCTACACCTTC
CDR3 protein: CASSAHRGTNGYTF
clone size: once
J gene: TRBJ1-2
D gene: TRBD1
V gene: TRBV9

CDR3 DNA: TGCGCCAGCAGCCAAGATGGGGGGGGTGGTCAGCCCCAGCATTTT
CDR3 protein: CASSQDGGGGQPQHF
clone size: few
J gene: TRBJ1-5
D gene: .
V gene: TRBV4-1

CDR3 DNA: TGTGCTAGCAGCCAGGGCCAGTCCTACGAGCAGTACTTC
CDR3 protein: CASSQGQSYEQYF
clone size: few
J gene: TRBJ2-7
D gene: .
V gene: TRBV7-7

CDR3 DNA: TGTGCCAGCAGTGAAGCGACAGGGACCTCTTTTAACTATGGCTACACCTTC
CDR3 protein: CASSEATGTSFNYGYTF
clone size: .
J gene: TRBJ1-2
D gene: TRBD1
V gene: TRBV2

CDR3 DNA: TGTGCCAGCAGCCCGGGACTAGCGGGAAACATTCAGTACTTC
CDR3 protein: CASSPGLAGNIQYF
clone size: few
J gene: TRBJ2-4
D gene: TRBD2
V gene: TRBV7-2

CDR3 DNA: TGTGCCAGCAGTTTATCTGGGCTAGCGGGGGGGCGGGTTCAGTACTTC
CDR3 protein: CASSLSGLAGGRVQYF
clone size: .
J gene: TRBJ2-4
D gene: TRBD2
V gene: TRBV27

CDR3 DNA: TGTGCCAGCAGCTTGGAAGGGGCTCGCCGTGAAGCTTTCTTT
CDR3 protein: CASSLEGARREAFF
clone size: .
J gene: TRBJ1-1
D gene: .
V gene: TRBV5-4

CDR3 DNA: TGTGCCAGCAGCTTAGTGACGGGACACGATTCACCCCTCCACTTT
CDR3 protein: CASSLVTGHDSPLHF
clone size: .
J gene: TRBJ1-6
D gene: .
V gene: TRBV7-2

CDR3 DNA: TGCAGCGTTATGACAGTGGGCAATTCACCCCTCCACTTT
CDR3 protein: CSVMTVGNSPLHF
clone size: .
J gene: TRBJ1-6
D gene: .
V gene: TRBV29-1

CDR3 DNA: TGTGCCAGCAGCCCATCCCTCTCCGGGGCTGAAGCTTTCTTT
CDR3 protein: CASSPSLSGAEAFF
clone size: .
J gene: TRBJ1-1
D gene: .
V gene: TRBV7-3

CDR3 DNA: TGTGCCAGCAGCCAGACAGGGAGCGAGCAGTACTTC
CDR3 protein: CASSQTGSEQYF
clone size: .
J gene: TRBJ2-7
D gene: TRBD1
V gene: TRBV27

CDR3 DNA: TGCGCCAGCAGCTACGGACAGGGCGAAGAGACCCAGTACTTC
CDR3 protein: CASSYGQGEETQYF
clone size: .
J gene: TRBJ2-5
D gene: TRBD1
V gene: TRBV5-1

CDR3 DNA: TGTGCCATCAGTGATTTTGGACAGGGGATTGCGAACGCTGAAGCTTTCTTT
CDR3 protein: CAISDFGQGIANAEAFF
clone size: .
J gene: TRBJ1-1
D gene: TRBD1
V gene: TRBV10-3

CDR3 DNA: TGTGCCAGCAGTGAATCAGGAACCTACGAGCAGTACTTC
CDR3 protein: CASSESGTYEQYF
clone size: .
J gene: TRBJ2-7
D gene: .
V gene: TRBV25-1

CDR3 DNA: TGCGCCAGCAGCTTCGGTGGACAGGGGCCCACCTATGAGCAGTTCTTC
CDR3 protein: CASSFGGQGPTYEQFF
clone size: .
J gene: TRBJ2-1
D gene: TRBD1
V gene: TRBV5-1

CDR3 DNA: TGTGCCAGCAGCTCAAACGCCGGGACTTACACTGAAGCTTTCTTT
CDR3 protein: CASSSNAGTYTEAFF
clone size: .
J gene: TRBJ1-1
D gene: .
V gene: TRBV7-2

CDR3 DNA: TGTGCCAGCAGTGAACGTCCGCAGGATACGCAGTATTTT
CDR3 protein: CASSERPQDTQYF
clone size: .
J gene: TRBJ2-3
D gene: .
V gene: TRBV2

CDR3 DNA: TGCGCCAGCAGCCCCGGACTTAAACCGCAGTATTTT
CDR3 protein: CASSPGLKPQYF
clone size: .
J gene: TRBJ2-3
D gene: .
V gene: TRBV5-1

CDR3 DNA: TGTGCCAGCAGCTACCACAGAAATAGCAATCAGCCCCAGCATTTT
CDR3 protein: CASSYHRNSNQPQHF
clone size: .
J gene: TRBJ1-5
D gene: .
V gene: TRBV5-8

CDR3 DNA: TGTGCCAGCAGTGGCAACGGGGTAACCTACGAGCAGTACTTC
CDR3 protein: CASSGNGVTYEQYF
clone size: .
J gene: TRBJ2-7
D gene: .
V gene: TRBV2